The 3 T cell receptor beta chains below all came from one sample that was sequenced in a study of cytomegalovirus exposure and HLA in healthy donors. The PCR employed 60 Vbeta primers together with 13 Jbeta primers. Produced via immunoSEQ multiplex PCR; TCRdb's table is partial and in-frame only. The sample yields 100,000 or so clones, roughly three quarters seen once. Sample: PBMCs. Receptors were obtained from a man aged 25 to 40 in good health and CMV-seronegative.

The chain recombines TRBV7-3 with TRBJ2-2; 7 bases fit TRBD2. V gave up 5 bases and J gave up 0 bases; unmatched junction bases: 6. The CDR3 is 16 amino acids. CDR1 SGHTA and CDR2 FQGTGA come from the germline V gene. The CDR3: CASSRMGLSNTGELFF. In DNA, the CDR3 is TGTGCCAGCAGCCGGATGGGACTATCGAACACCGGGGAGCTGTTTTTT.

This clone was picked up one time. CDR3 loop: CASSFVSRDSPLHF. In DNA, the CDR3 is TGCGCCAGCAGCTTCGTATCCAGGGATTCACCCCTCCACTTT. The V and J genes are TRBV5-1 and TRBJ1-6, with a tentative D call TRBD1 (5 bases). Germline V CDR1 and CDR2: SGHRS, YFSETQ. The germline V and J ends were trimmed by 2 bases and 8 bases, with 11 bases remaining between them. The length of the CDR3 is 14 residues.

This clone was counted between two and nine times. V gene TRBV11-3 combines with J gene TRBJ1-2, with D uncertain. V was trimmed by 0 bases and J by 6 bases, leaving 14 bases between them. This CDR3 is built from 15 residues. CDR1 SGHNT and CDR2 YENEEA come from the germline V gene. The CDR3 loop is CASSLDGALRNGYTF. The CDR3 bases are TGTGCCAGCAGCTTAGATGGTGCACTCAGGAATGGCTACACCTTC.